This T cell receptor (beta chain) was retrieved from a study of T cells in Graves' hyperthyroidism and ophthalmopathy. Regarding the study as a whole: Ophthalmopathy, as predicted by the model, came a median 6.5 months after the prediction. Most clonotypes that expanded in the thyroid above 0.001 also showed up in blood.

Regions amplified from RNA transcripts were the TCR beta CDR3 regions. The TCR CDR3 was amplified in a first-round RT-PCR using the HTBI primer set. TCRdb passed the multiplex PCR reads through MiXCR, listing each CDR3 protein once. The data contain about 740,000 distinct CDR3 sequences, 14% of them singletons. Pregnant or lactating patients were excluded, as were those with uncontrolled infection or other autoimmune disease. Using more than 7.5 ml of fresh peripheral blood, PBMCs were prepared. Trimming took off 5 bases at V and 4 bases at J, with 18 bases between the two ends. This CDR3 spans 16 amino acids. The germline CDR1 and CDR2 sequences are MNHNS and SASEGT. This clonotype was seen only a few times. Its antigen remains unidentified.

Sequenced: blood. This TCR came from a woman under 30 with Graves' hyperthyroidism. The gene calls are TRBV6-1 and TRBJ1-5; no clear D. Here the CDR3 reads CASSPKAGMGNQPQHF. CDR3 bases: TGTGCCAGCAGTCCAAAAGCGGGCATGGGGAATCAGCCCCAGCATTTT.